The 20 T cell receptor beta chains below come from one sample, sequenced in a study of T cells in Graves' hyperthyroidism and ophthalmopathy (dated by TCRdb to the late 2010s). Libraries came from multiplex PCR. Sequencer: Illumina HiSeq 2000. TCR beta CDR3 regions were amplified from RNA transcripts. A first-round RT-PCR of the TCR CDR3 used the HTBI primer set with the Qiagen OneStep RT-PCR kit. TCRdb reworked the public reads: Q25 trimming with fastp, MiXCR clone assembly, productive beta chains retained. Entries that share a CDR3 protein sequence are merged under the most common genes and DNA. In this sample the table shows about 840,000 distinct CDR3 sequences, 38% of which occur a single time. The biggest ten clones account for roughly 8.3% of the sample. Sequenced sample: blood. Every receptor here comes from a man between 18 and 35 years old with Graves' hyperthyroidism.

This clonotype occurred many times. The rearrangement joins TRBV10-3 to TRBJ2-2, with 7 bases lining up with TRBD1. The germline CDR1 and CDR2 sequences are ENHRY and SYGVKD. The V and J ends lost 5 bases and 1 base, in that order; junction bases with no gene match: 1. The CDR3 runs 14 residues. The DNA for the CDR3 is TGTGCCATCAGTCGGACAGGGAACACCGGGGAGCTGTTTTTT. The encoded protein is CAISRTGNTGELFF.

As to this clonotype: Germline is not matched at one junction end, which may reflect a read error. The chain carries TRBV2 and TRBJ2-7, with 7 bases identical to TRBD1. Germline-derived CDR1 and CDR2 are SNHLY and FYNNEI. The CDR3 extends over 14 amino acids. CDR3 nucleotide sequence: TGTGCCAGCTCCTACAGGGGTAGCACCGGGGAGCTGTACTTC. Amino acid sequence: CASSYRGSTGELYF.

The rearrangement uses TRBV19 and TRBJ2-5; 9 bases are shared with TRBD1. There are 14 residues in the CDR3. Losses at the gene ends were 2 bases for V and 9 bases for J; bases not matched to a gene: 7. Germline V lookup: CDR1 LNHDA, CDR2 SQIVND (reference sequence). As DNA, the CDR3 is TGTGCCAGTAGTATAAACAGGGGGCCTCAGCCCCAGTACTTC. Amino acids: CASSINRGPQPQYF. Based on the CDR3 plus reference TRBV19 and TRBJ2-5, the full variable domain is DGGITQSPKYLFRKEGQNVTLSCEQNLNHDAMYWYRQDPGQGLRLIYYSQIVNDFQKGDIAEGYSVSREKKESFPLTVTSAQKNPTAFYLCASSINRGPQPQYFGPGTRLLVL.

This chain joins TRBV11-1 and TRBJ1-6, with D perhaps TRBD1 (6 bases). There are 14 residues in the CDR3. Germline CDR1 and CDR2: SGHAT and FQDESV (reference sequence). Trimming pared 5 bases from V and 10 bases from J, leaving 15 bases between. As DNA, the CDR3 is TGTGCCAGCAGCGCCGGACAGAGAGGATCACCCCTCCACTTT. Its translation is CASSAGQRGSPLHF. The full variable domain, rest sourced from reference TRBV11-1 and TRBJ1-6, is EAEVAQSPRYKITEKSQAVAFWCDPISGHATLYWYRQILGQGPELLVQFQDESVVDDSQLPKDRFSAERLKGVDSTLKIQPAELGDSAMYLCASSAGQRGSPLHFGNGTRLTVT.

This clonotype has at least ten counts. For the CDR3, the DNA is TGTGCCACGGCATGGGGGGTTAACACTGAAGCTTTCTTT. Its translation is CATAWGVNTEAFF. V and J are TRBV7-9 and TRBJ1-1; weak D call: TRBD1 (5 bases). The germline V gene encodes CDR1 SEHNR and CDR2 FQNEAQ (reference sequence). This CDR3 is built from 13 residues. V gave up 10 bases and J gave up 2 bases, with 14 bases separating them.

This clonotype was seen ten or more times. The chain joins TRBV29-1 to TRBJ2-2; D is ambiguous. The germline V and J ends were trimmed by 4 bases and 7 bases, with 4 bases remaining between them. CDR1 is SQVTM, CDR2 ANQGSEA, per germline. The CDR3 totals 10 residues. The chain's CDR3 is CSVVDGELFF. The CDR3 DNA reads TGCAGCGTTGTTGACGGGGAGCTGTTTTTT.

The chain is built from TRBV29-1 and TRBJ1-3; 8 bases align to TRBD1. V lost 8 bases and J lost 3; bases outside the gene matches: 9. The V gene's germline CDR1 is SQVTM and CDR2 ANQGSEA. The CDR3 contains 14 residues. The CDR3 DNA is TGCAGCAGCCAAGGACAGGGCTATGGAAACACCATATATTTT. Its translation is CSSQGQGYGNTIYF.

This clonotype was counted a few times. CDR3 DNA sequence: TGTGCCAGCAGTACTACAGTTGGACACGAGCAGTACTTC. Translation gives CASSTTVGHEQYF. The chain combines TRBV11-2 with TRBJ2-7; no reliable D call. CDR3 size: 13 residues. V lost 6 bases and J lost 5, with 14 bases in between. Germline V gives CDR1 SGHAT, CDR2 FQNNGV. The full variable domain, completed using reference TRBV11-2 and TRBJ2-7, is EAGVAQSPRYKIIEKRQSVAFWCNPISGHATLYWYQQILGQGPKLLIQFQNNGVVDDSQLPKDRFSAERLKGVDSTLKIQPAKLEDSAVYLCASSTTVGHEQYFGPGTRLTVT.

This clonotype has more than one count but fewer than ten. A much larger clone is a single base away; this may be a read error. The chain uses TRBV15 and TRBJ2-7; D tentatively reads TRBD1 or TRBD2 (5 bases each). The V gene lost 1 base and the J gene lost 4 bases, with 11 bases spanning the gap. CDR3 size: 14 residues. The germline CDR1 and CDR2 sequences are LNHNV and YYDKDF (reference sequence). The CDR3 nucleotides read TGTGCCACCAGCAGAGGGTGGGACGGTTACGAGCAGTACTTC. Translating gives CATSRGWDGYEQYF. Full variable domain (missing parts from reference TRBV15 and TRBJ2-7): DAMVIQNPRYQVTQFGKPVTLSCSQTLNHNVMYWYQQKSSQAPKLLFHYYDKDFNNEADTPDNFQSRRPNTSFCFLDIRSPGLGDTAMYLCATSRGWDGYEQYFGPGTRLTVT.

This clonotype was detected once. The chain couples TRBV19 to TRBJ1-1; tentatively, D is TRBD1 (5 bases). The CDR3 loop spans 13 amino acids. Germline lookup yields CDR1 LNHDA and CDR2 SQIVND (reference sequence). Deletions cut 5 bases from V and 6 bases from J, with 13 bases between. In DNA, the CDR3 is TGTGCCAGTAGTTTCGGGGCTGGGGCTGAAGCTTTCTTT. It specifies CASSFGAGAEAFF.

The chain recombines TRBV9 with TRBJ1-6, with D possibly TRBD1 on 5 matching bases. The germline gives CDR1 SGDLS, CDR2 YYNGEE. The CDR3 is 16 residues long. Deletions cut 4 bases from V and 1 base from J, with 12 bases between. The CDR3 DNA follows: TGTGCCAGCAGCCAGACGGGGGGTTCCTATAATTCACCCCTCCACTTT. It codes for CASSQTGGSYNSPLHF.

This clonotype was counted at least ten times. This rearrangement joins TRBV7-2 to TRBJ1-5, with 8 bases aligning to TRBD1. The ends lost 3 bases at V and 7 bases at J; junction bases unmatched: 2. Germline lookup yields CDR1 SGHTA and CDR2 FQGNSA. The CDR3 sequence is 13 residues long. This CDR3 is CASSLTGAQPQHF. The CDR3, as DNA: TGTGCCAGCAGCTTGACAGGGGCGCAGCCCCAGCATTTT.

Many counts were recorded for this clonotype. J is TRBJ1-1 and V is TRBV29-1; D may be TRBD1 (6 bases). The CDR3 is 14 residues long. V lost 7 bases and J 4 bases, leaving 19 bases between the germline ends. CDR1 and CDR2 from the germline V gene are SQVTM and ANQGSEA. The chain's CDR3 is CSGGTGRGSTEAFF. The CDR3 DNA follows: TGCAGCGGCGGTACAGGGAGAGGGAGCACTGAAGCTTTCTTT.

The rearrangement links TRBV4-2 to TRBJ2-5, with 9 bases matching TRBD2. CDR1 is LGHNA, CDR2 YNFKEQ, per germline. V shed 1 base and J 7 bases; nucleotides not matched to a gene: 4. This CDR3 spans 14 amino acids. This chain's CDR3 is CASSQAGLAGTQYF. The CDR3 coding sequence is TGTGCCAGCAGCCAAGCGGGACTAGCCGGGACCCAGTACTTC.

This clonotype was counted only a few times. The chain joins TRBV20-1 to TRBJ2-5; the D call may be TRBD1 or TRBD2 (5 bases each). This CDR3 is 17 amino acids long. Trimming left V 0 bases short and J 2 bases short, with 19 bases between. Germline CDR1 DFQATT, CDR2 SNEGSKA (reference sequence). In DNA, the CDR3 is TGCAGTGCTAGAGATCGCCTCCCCCAGGGACCTCAAGAGACCCAGTACTTC. This gives the protein CSARDRLPQGPQETQYF.

The table lists this clonotype with many counts. The chain joins TRBV7-9 to TRBJ1-1; D call uncertain. Between the trimmed V and J ends, which lost 6 bases and 1 base, there was a span of 12 bases. This CDR3 comprises 14 residues. CDR1 is SEHNR, CDR2 FQNEAQ, per germline (reference sequence). CDR3 region: CASSQGRANTEAFF. The CDR3 DNA reads as TGTGCCAGCAGTCAAGGACGGGCGAACACTGAAGCTTTCTTT.

V is TRBV5-1 and J is TRBJ2-2; no definite D call. This CDR3 contains 15 residues. V was trimmed by 0 bases and J by 6 bases, leaving 12 bases between them. The germline CDR1 and CDR2 sequences are SGHRS and YFSETQ. Here the CDR3 DNA reads TGCGCCAGCAGCTTGGGTCCGGGTAGGCCCGGGGAGCTGTTTTTT. Protein product: CASSLGPGRPGELFF.

The chain links TRBV7-6 to TRBJ1-2, with 9 nucleotides matching TRBD1. This CDR3 comprises 14 residues. Trimming cost V 5 bases and J 4 bases; bases outside gene matches: 5. In germline, CDR1 is SGHVS, CDR2 FNYEAQ. CDR3: CASSGGQGSYGYTF. CDR3 bases: TGTGCCAGCAGCGGGGGACAGGGAAGCTATGGCTACACCTTC.

This clonotype showed up many times. The V call is TRBV29-1, the J call TRBJ1-2; D is uncertain. Germline-derived CDR1 and CDR2 are SQVTM and ANQGSEA. The CDR3 loop spans 14 amino acids. V dropped 0 bases and J dropped 4 bases, with 12 bases sitting between them. The DNA for the CDR3 is TGCAGCGTTGAAGAATACGGGCCCTTCTATGGCTACACCTTC. Encoded protein: CSVEEYGPFYGYTF.

With regard to this clonotype: At one end the junction does not follow the germline gene, possibly because of a read error. The V gene is TRBV19, the J gene TRBJ1-1, with a weak D call TRBD1 (5 bases). CDR1 is LNHDA, CDR2 SQIVND, per germline (reference sequence). This CDR3 region has 17 residues. CDR3 amino acids: CASTIRDEAGRNTEALF. CDR3 DNA: TGTGCCAGTACCATACGGGACGAAGCAGGGAGGAACACTGAAGCTCTCTTT.